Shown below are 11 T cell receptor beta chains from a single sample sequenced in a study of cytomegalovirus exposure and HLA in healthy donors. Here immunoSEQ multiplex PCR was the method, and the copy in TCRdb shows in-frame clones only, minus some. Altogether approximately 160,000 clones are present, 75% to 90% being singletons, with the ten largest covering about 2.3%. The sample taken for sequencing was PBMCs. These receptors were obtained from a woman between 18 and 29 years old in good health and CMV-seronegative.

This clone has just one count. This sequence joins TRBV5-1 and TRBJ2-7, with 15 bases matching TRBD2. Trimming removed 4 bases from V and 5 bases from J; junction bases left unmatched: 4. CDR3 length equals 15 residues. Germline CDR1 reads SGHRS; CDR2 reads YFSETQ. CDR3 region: CASSPGLAGGHEQYF. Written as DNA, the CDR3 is TGCGCCAGCAGCCCGGGACTAGCGGGGGGACACGAGCAGTACTTC.

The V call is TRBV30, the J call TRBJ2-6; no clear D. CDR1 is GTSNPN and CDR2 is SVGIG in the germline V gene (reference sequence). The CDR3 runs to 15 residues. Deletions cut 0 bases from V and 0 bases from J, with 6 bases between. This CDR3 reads CAWSVQTSGANVLTF. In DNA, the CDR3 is TGTGCCTGGAGTGTACAAACCTCTGGGGCCAACGTCCTGACTTTC.

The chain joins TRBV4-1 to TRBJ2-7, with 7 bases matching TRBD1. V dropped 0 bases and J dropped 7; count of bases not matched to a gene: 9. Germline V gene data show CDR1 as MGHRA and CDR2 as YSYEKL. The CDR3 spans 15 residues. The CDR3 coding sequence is TGCGCCAGCAGCCAAGATGCCAGGGGGTTGGAGGAGCAGTACTTC. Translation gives CASSQDARGLEEQYF.

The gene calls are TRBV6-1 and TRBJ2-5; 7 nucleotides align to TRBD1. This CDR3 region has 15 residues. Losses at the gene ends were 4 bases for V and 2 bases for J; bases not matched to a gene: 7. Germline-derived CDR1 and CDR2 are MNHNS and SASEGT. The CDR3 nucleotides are TGTGCCAGCAGTGCCCAGGGACAGCTTCAAGAGACCCAGTACTTC. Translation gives CASSAQGQLQETQYF.

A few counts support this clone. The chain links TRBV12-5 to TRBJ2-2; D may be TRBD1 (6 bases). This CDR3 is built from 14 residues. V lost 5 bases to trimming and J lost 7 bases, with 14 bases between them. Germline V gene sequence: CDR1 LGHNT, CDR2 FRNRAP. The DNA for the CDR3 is TGTGCTAGTGGTACGGGACATTGGAACGGGGAGCTGTTTTTT. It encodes CASGTGHWNGELFF.

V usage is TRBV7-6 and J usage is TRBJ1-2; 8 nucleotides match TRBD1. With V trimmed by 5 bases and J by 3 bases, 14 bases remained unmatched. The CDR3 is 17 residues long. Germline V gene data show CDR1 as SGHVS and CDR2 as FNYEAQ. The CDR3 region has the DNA TGTGCCAGCAGCCCCGGACAGGGCGGTAGGGGTGACTATGGCTACACCTTC. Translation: CASSPGQGGRGDYGYTF.

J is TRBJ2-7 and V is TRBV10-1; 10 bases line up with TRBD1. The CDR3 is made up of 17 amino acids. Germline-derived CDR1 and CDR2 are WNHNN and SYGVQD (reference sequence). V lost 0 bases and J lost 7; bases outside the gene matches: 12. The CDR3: CASSESKYVTGGKEQYF. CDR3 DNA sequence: TGCGCCAGCAGTGAGTCGAAGTACGTGACAGGGGGCAAGGAGCAGTACTTC.

CDR3 residues: CASSFAAGSYEQYF. Here the CDR3 DNA reads TGCGCCAGCAGCTTCGCGGCGGGAAGCTACGAGCAGTACTTC. The V gene is TRBV5-1, the J gene TRBJ2-7; a weak D match, TRBD2 (6 bases). The V end lost 2 bases, the J end lost 3 bases, and 12 bases lay between the germline ends. The CDR3 consists of 14 residues. CDR1 is SGHRS and CDR2 is YFSETQ in the germline V gene. The entire variable domain, with the rest obtained from reference TRBV5-1 and TRBJ2-7, is as follows: KAGVTQTPRYLIKTRGQQVTLSCSPISGHRSVSWYQQTPGQGLQFLFEYFSETQRNKGNFPGRFSGRQFSNSRSEMNVSTLELGDSALYLCASSFAAGSYEQYFGPGTRLTVT.

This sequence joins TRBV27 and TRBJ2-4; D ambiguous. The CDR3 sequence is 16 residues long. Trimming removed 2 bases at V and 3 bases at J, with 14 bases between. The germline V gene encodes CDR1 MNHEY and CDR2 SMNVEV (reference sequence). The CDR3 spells CASSLNGQPGKNIQYF. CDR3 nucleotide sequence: TGTGCCAGCAGTTTAAATGGCCAACCTGGCAAAAACATTCAGTACTTC.

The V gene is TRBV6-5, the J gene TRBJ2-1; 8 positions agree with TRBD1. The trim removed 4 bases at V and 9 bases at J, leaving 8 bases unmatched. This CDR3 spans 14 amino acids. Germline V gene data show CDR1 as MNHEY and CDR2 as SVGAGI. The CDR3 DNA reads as TGTGCCAGCAGTTGGGACCGACAGGGGCTTGAGCAGTTCTTC. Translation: CASSWDRQGLEQFF.

The CDR3 loop is CASSEGAPGELFF. DNA of the CDR3: TGTGCCAGCTCAGAGGGGGCGCCGGGGGAGCTGTTTTTT. This chain links TRBV18 with TRBJ2-2, with 7 bases identical to TRBD1. Germline CDR1 and CDR2: KGHSH and LQKENI. V trimming: 5 bases; J trimming: 8 bases; junction bases outside the gene matches: 5. This CDR3 region has 13 residues.